This record covers a single TCR beta chain. Its cognate antigen is unknown. These data originate in a study of shared clonotypes between healthy human individuals. Overall study findings and caveats: The study found about 5% of naive CD4 clonotypes shared across a few donors.

Each sample came from a Caucasian adult donor living in Nashville, Tennessee. V shed 4 bases and J 4 bases; nucleotides not matched to a gene: 8. Per the germline V gene, CDR1 is LGHNA and CDR2 is YNFKEQ. This CDR3 has 18 amino acids. Genomic DNA of every subset was divided equally among multiple immunoSEQ plates. Repertoires were generated with immunoSEQ multiplex PCR, while TCRdb's copy carries only in-frame clones and drops some. Among approximately 1,000,000 clones listed, roughly 74% were seen once. The sample consisted of memory CD4+ T cells from PBMCs. This sample's subset: CD45RA-negative fraction. The receptor was derived from a man between 18 and 29 years old in good health. Some clones in this sample may be carry-over from other donors' samples. The chain combines TRBV4-2 with TRBJ2-1; 15 bases fit TRBD2. The CDR3 sequence is CASSPRTSGRASYNEQFF. DNA of the CDR3: TGTGCCAGCAGCCCCCGGACTAGCGGGAGGGCTTCTTACAATGAGCAGTTCTTC.